This T cell receptor beta chain was found in a study of blood T cell repertoires in COVID-19 (dated by TCRdb to 2020 to 2021). Regarding the research as a whole: Samples covering the acute and convalescent phases of COVID-19 were provided by collaborators in the United States, Italy and Spain. The material from the prospective study consisted of cDNA or gDNA derived from T cells, B-cell-depleted T cells, or PBMCs. Subjects who had been exposed to COVID-19, were actively infected with it, or had recovered from it provided the deeply sampled blood TCRbeta repertoires that made up the dataset. The repertoires were made available in a free public database intended to serve as a resource for research on the immune response to SARS-CoV-2. The samples were drawn from the first 160 participants of the ongoing ImmuneRACE study and from 950 to 1,500 subjects provided by 6 global collaborators. Sample metadata almost always included a de-identified subject ID, COVID-19 status, age in years and sex. Where available, HLA class I and class II types were obtained from metadata supplied by the sample provider rather than from assay-based typing. Findings and caveats that apply to the study as a whole: Clinical and demographic metadata were provided uncurated, with the amount varying by source and participant.

The CDR3 has 13 amino acids, counting the end cysteine and phenylalanine. The retained sequence is limited to the CDR3, 39 bases, with the frame set at the first base. Taken from the germline V gene (reference sequence), the CDR1 and CDR2 loops are LNHNV and YYDKDF. Trimming at the junction amounts to 5 bases on V and 2 bases on J, and the germline ends lie 10 bases apart. This clone occurred once. No cognate antigen has been identified for it. Base qualities are not provided; no much larger clone lies one nucleotide away. TCRbeta CDR3 regions were amplified from genomic DNA using the immunoSEQ Assay, a bias-controlled multiplex PCR. The authors processed their data as follows. Nucleated cell counts per sample were estimated from amplification of reference gene primers within the assay. To quantify the absolute abundance of each unique TCRbeta CDR3 rearrangement, sequence reads were collapsed and filtered. For each sample, productive Simpson clonality was calculated as the square root of Simpson's diversity index over productive rearrangements. Held by TCRdb, this immuneACCESS table contains in-frame sequences only and omits some clones. Under half of the omission traces to an unresolved V gene where checked; the cause of the rest is unknown. The V and J calls and clone size are taken from that table; D and trimming were inferred from the DNA. The sample records fewer than 300,000 clones, roughly 91% of which are singletons. The ten top clones hold 0.95% to 1% of the sample.

A second Seattle source provided samples from volunteer blood donors who had recovered from COVID-19. Each collaborating institution followed its own protocols to collect whole blood in K2EDTA tubes. Collaborator samples were shipped for TCRbeta analysis as frozen whole blood, isolated PBMCs, or DNA extracted from either sample type. Recombination linked TRBV15 to TRBJ2-7, with TRBD1 perhaps the D gene, on 5 matching bases. The clonotype originates from a middle-aged woman who had recovered from COVID-19. Sequenced sample: peripheral blood. The DNA sequence reads TGTGCCACCAGCTCCGGCAGGGCCTACGAGCAGTACTTC. This encodes CATSSGRAYEQYF. The CDR3, completed at both ends by the reference TRBV15 and TRBJ2-7 genes, gives the full variable domain DAMVIQNPRYQVTQFGKPVTLSCSQTLNHNVMYWYQQKSSQAPKLLFHYYDKDFNNEADTPDNFQSRRPNTSFCFLDIRSPGLGDTAMYLCATSSGRAYEQYFGPGTRLTVT.